This is a list of T cell receptor beta chains from one sample in a study of shared clonotypes between healthy human individuals. Profiling relied on immunoSEQ multiplex PCR, and the TCRdb table lists in-frame clones only, not all of them. The sample holds 1,400,000 or so clones, approximately 98.5% seen once. The sample comprised naive CD4+ T cells sorted from blood. These receptor sequences come from a young man in good health. CDR3s leave out the opening cysteine and the closing phenylalanine or tryptophan. Each record gives: V gene, CDR3 protein.

TRBV7-2 | ASSRSSYEQY
TRBV2 | ATRPGTNPSYEQY
TRBV27 | ASSLLAGGRSEQF
TRBV19 | ASSQVLGQGYNEQF
TRBV7-9 | ASSPVSYEQY
TRBV27 | ASSLRDRRRNYGYT
TRBV6-1 | ASSDLYSAKLF
TRBV7-8 | ASSPDPSLVAKNIQY
TRBV5-6 | ASSYGLAGLSSYNEQF
TRBV18 | ASSPLQGANTGELF
TRBV19 | ASTPRLAFAYNEQF
TRBV28 | ASSFSANEQF
TRBV7-3 | ASSPTGSTGELF
TRBV28 | ASSLRTLYEQY
TRBV28 | ASSPPGGASGYT
TRBV18 | ASSLQGWGTDTQY
TRBV5-1 | ASSLGLQETQY
TRBV28 | ASSKGQIQETQY
TRBV2 | ASSKTGTARLYNEQF
TRBV5-1 | ASSLMGSDEKLF
TRBV2 | ASRVSGNTIY
TRBV9 | ASSPGWDGYT
TRBV5-8 | ASSTDTYQETQY
TRBV7-9 | ASSSSRGGSFSDTQY
TRBV5-4 | ASSFRDRYNEQF
TRBV14 | ASSQGYRQETQY
TRBV7-8 | ASSITGTSAYNEQF
TRBV7-2 | ASSLVRTEQF